Shown below are 23 T cell receptor beta chains from a single sample sequenced in a study of T-cell memory formation after mild COVID-19. TCRdb passed the 5' RACE reads through MiXCR, listing each CDR3 protein once. The sample lists a few hundred thousand distinct CDR3 sequences; 20% to 30% were seen once. The sequencing input was PBMCs or a T cell subset sorted from them (not recorded which). The receptors stem from an adult woman who had mild COVID-19 (a few samples of this study predate the infection). Cell type and time point are not known.

V gene TRBV25-1 combines with J gene TRBJ2-5; possibly TRBD2 for D (5 bases). Germline lookup yields CDR1 MGHDK and CDR2 SYGVNS. There are 13 residues in the CDR3. Trimming cost V 3 bases and J 5 bases, with 10 bases left between them. The CDR3 nucleotides read TGTGCCAGCAGTGAGATGGAGCGGGAGACCCAGTACTTC. Amino acids: CASSEMERETQYF.

This chain connects TRBV24-1 to TRBJ2-1; 7 nucleotides line up with TRBD1. V lost 3 bases and J lost 3; bases outside the gene matches: 1. This CDR3 has 14 residues. Germline V gives CDR1 KGHDR, CDR2 SFDVKD. The CDR3 sequence is CATSDGDSYNEQFF. DNA of the CDR3: TGTGCCACCAGTGATGGGGACAGCTACAATGAGCAGTTCTTC.

This chain joins TRBV4-3 and TRBJ2-1, with TRBD2 matching 9 bases. This CDR3 comprises 16 residues. Germline CDR1 and CDR2: LGHNA and YSLEER. The trim removed 4 bases at V and 2 bases at J, leaving 6 bases unmatched. The CDR3 DNA reads TGCGCCAGCAGCCTTAGCGGGAGTAGTCCCTACAATGAGCAGTTCTTC. Residues: CASSLSGSSPYNEQFF.

The DNA for the CDR3 is TGTGCCAGCAGACTGGCGGCAGGCCCTAACTATGGCTACACCTTC. It codes for CASRLAAGPNYGYTF. The chain combines TRBV12-3 or TRBV12-4 with TRBJ1-2; D gene unclear. The CDR3 loop spans 15 amino acids. Trimming shortened V by 6 bases and J by 0 bases, and 14 bases separated the two germline ends.

This chain joins TRBV9 and TRBJ2-2, with TRBD2 identical over 12 bases. Germline V gives CDR1 SGDLS, CDR2 YYNGEE. The V gene end was trimmed by 3 bases and the J gene end by 6 bases; junction bases not matched to a gene: 6. The CDR3 is 16 amino acids. CDR3 nucleotides: TGTGCCAGCAGCGCCTTACTAGCGGGGGGTGCCGGGGAGCTGTTTTTT. It specifies CASSALLAGGAGELFF.

This clonotype was seen a few times. V usage is TRBV18 and J usage is TRBJ2-3; D is ambiguous. This CDR3 spans 13 amino acids. CDR1 is KGHSH and CDR2 is LQKENI in the germline V gene. Trimming cost V 3 bases and J 6 bases, with 10 bases left between them. The CDR3 nucleotides are TGTGCCAGCTCACCGGACGCGTTCGATACGCAGTATTTT. Amino acids: CASSPDAFDTQYF.

The rearrangement uses TRBV20-1 and TRBJ2-2, with a possible D match to TRBD2 (6 bases). The CDR3 is 16 amino acids. Germline loops: CDR1 DFQATT, CDR2 SNEGSKA (reference sequence). V shed 4 bases and J shed 6 bases, with 21 bases lying between them. CDR3 protein: CSATRGSGLYAGELFF. DNA for the CDR3: TGCAGTGCTACCCGGGGTAGCGGCCTTTACGCCGGGGAGCTGTTTTTT.

This clonotype was recorded a few times. The CDR3 loop is CASSLGLAGGPRYNEQFF. DNA of the CDR3: TGCGCCAGCAGCTTGGGGCTAGCGGGGGGGCCTCGGTATAATGAGCAGTTCTTC. The rearrangement joins TRBV5-1 to TRBJ2-1, with TRBD2 matching 12 bases. Trimming removed 0 bases from V and 7 bases from J; junction bases left unmatched: 11. Germline CDR1 is SGHRS and CDR2 is YFSETQ. The CDR3 has 18 amino acids.

This clonotype was seen more than once but under ten times. The chain is built from TRBV6-1 and TRBJ2-5; TRBD2 agrees at 13 bases. This CDR3 comprises 19 residues. Trimming removed 9 bases from V and 0 bases from J; junction bases left unmatched: 16. The V gene's germline CDR1 is MNHNS and CDR2 SASEGT. The CDR3, as DNA: TGTGCCAGTACTGGAGCGGGGACTAGCGGGGAACCGTACCAAGAGACCCAGTACTTC. This gives the protein CASTGAGTSGEPYQETQYF.

The chain links TRBV7-9 to TRBJ2-3; TRBD2 might be the D (5 bases). The length of the CDR3 is 16 residues. Trimming took off 2 bases at V and 2 bases at J, with 14 bases between the two ends. The germline V gene encodes CDR1 SEHNR and CDR2 FQNEAQ (reference sequence). The CDR3 reads CASSLRSTGITDTQYF. The CDR3 DNA is TGTGCCAGCAGCTTACGATCCACCGGGATCACAGATACGCAGTATTTT.

This clonotype came up a few times. The chain couples TRBV12-3 or TRBV12-4 to TRBJ2-5, with D maybe TRBD1 (5 bases). V was shortened by 4 bases and J by 1 base, with 10 bases between the two germline ends. This CDR3 spans 14 amino acids. CDR3 coding DNA: TGTGCCAGCAGTTGGGGCACCAGCCAAGAGACCCAGTACTTC. Translating it yields CASSWGTSQETQYF.

This clonotype was detected only a few times. CDR3: CSARAGPWVYEQYF. The CDR3 DNA is TGCAGTGCTAGAGCAGGGCCGTGGGTCTACGAGCAGTACTTC. The chain links TRBV20-1 to TRBJ2-7; weak D call: TRBD1 (5 bases). The ends were cut back, 1 base at V and 3 bases at J, with 13 bases in the middle. The CDR3 is made up of 14 amino acids. Germline CDR1 reads DFQATT; CDR2 reads SNEGSKA (reference sequence).

This clonotype was picked up a small number of times. The chain has TRBV7-8 and TRBJ2-7; D gene uncertain. The V end was cut by 0 bases, the J end by 3 bases, with 15 bases between. Germline loops: CDR1 SGHVS, CDR2 FQNEAQ. This CDR3 has 16 amino acids. The CDR3 DNA sequence: TGTGCCAGCAGCTTAGCGCAGGCGGATAGCATCTACGAGCAGTACTTC. Protein product: CASSLAQADSIYEQYF.

This clonotype occurred a few times. This rearrangement joins TRBV12-3 or TRBV12-4 to TRBJ1-1, with 7 bases lining up with TRBD1. V trimming: 7 bases; J trimming: 1 base; junction bases outside the gene matches: 6. The CDR3 contains 14 residues. The CDR3 reads CASIPGQPNTEAFF. The CDR3 bases are TGTGCCAGCATCCCGGGACAGCCGAACACTGAAGCTTTCTTT.

This chain connects TRBV7-2 to TRBJ1-1, with D maybe TRBD1 (5 bases). The CDR3 length is 14 residues. V lost 2 bases to trimming and J lost 3 bases, with 10 bases between them. Germline CDR1 and CDR2: SGHTA and FQGNSA. The CDR3 spells CASSLQGSDTEAFF. In DNA form, the CDR3 reads TGTGCCAGCAGCTTACAGGGTAGCGACACTGAAGCTTTCTTT.

This clonotype showed up just a few times. This chain links TRBV3-1 with TRBJ2-5; 8 nucleotides agree with TRBD2. V lost 4 bases to trimming and J lost 3 bases; unmatched junction nucleotides: 1. Germline loops: CDR1 LGHDT, CDR2 YNNKEL (reference sequence). The CDR3 loop spans 13 amino acids. The CDR3 region has the DNA TGTGCCAGCAGCCGTAGCGGGGAAGAGACCCAGTACTTC. Translation gives CASSRSGEETQYF.

This clonotype was counted only a few times. The chain combines TRBV12-3 or TRBV12-4 with TRBJ1-1, with a tentative D call TRBD1 (6 bases). V lost 6 bases, J lost 5 bases, and 13 bases lay in between. This CDR3 contains 13 residues. CDR3: CASSTGPQTEAFF. In DNA form, the CDR3 reads TGTGCCAGCAGCACAGGGCCCCAAACTGAAGCTTTCTTT.

This clonotype was seen ten or more times. The CDR3 loop reads CASSPGGYEQYF. The CDR3 DNA is TGTGCCAGCAGCCCAGGGGGGTACGAGCAGTACTTC. J is TRBJ2-7 and V is TRBV7-9; tentatively, D is TRBD1 (7 bases). V was cut by 5 bases and J by 4 bases, with 9 bases left in between. CDR1 SEHNR and CDR2 FQNEAQ come from the germline V gene (reference sequence). CDR3 length equals 12 residues.

The rearrangement links TRBV6-1 to TRBJ2-7; possibly TRBD1 for D (6 bases). The V gene lost 6 bases and the J gene lost 7 bases, with 13 bases spanning the gap. Germline loops: CDR1 MNHNS, CDR2 SASEGT. This CDR3 has 12 amino acids. For the CDR3, the DNA is TGTGCCAGCAGCCCGACAGGCGATGAGCAGTACTTC. Translating gives CASSPTGDEQYF.

This clonotype turned up a few times. J is TRBJ2-5 and V is TRBV7-2; TRBD2 might be the D (7 bases). The V end lost 3 bases, the J end lost 5 bases, and 19 bases lay between the germline ends. The CDR3 length is 16 residues. The germline CDR1 and CDR2 sequences are SGHTA and FQGNSA. This CDR3 reads CASSFGGGRLGETQYF. The CDR3 DNA reads TGTGCCAGCAGCTTTGGGGGCGGGAGACTGGGGGAGACCCAGTACTTC.

This rearrangement joins TRBV12-3 or TRBV12-4 to TRBJ2-5; TRBD2 matches 12 bases. CDR3 length: 15 residues. V dropped 1 base and J dropped 9; count of bases not matched to a gene: 6. CDR3 in DNA: TGTGCCAGCAGTTTAGAAGTGGCTAGCGGGAGGGCCCAGTACTTC. Amino acids: CASSLEVASGRAQYF.

This chain connects TRBV7-9 to TRBJ2-1; 8 nucleotides line up with TRBD2. CDR1 and CDR2 from the germline V gene are SEHNR and FQNEAQ (reference sequence). The V and J ends lost 5 bases and 9 bases, in that order; junction bases with no gene match: 15. This CDR3 has 16 residues. CDR3 region: CASSPSGSGGFTEQFF. The CDR3, as DNA: TGTGCCAGCAGCCCCAGCGGGAGTGGGGGGTTTACTGAGCAGTTCTTC.

The chain joins TRBV2 to TRBJ2-5; tentatively, D is TRBD1 or TRBD2 (5 bases each). CDR3 length: 13 amino acids. V was shortened by 7 bases and J by 1 base, with 10 bases between the two germline ends. CDR1 is SNHLY, CDR2 FYNNEI, per germline. The CDR3 reads CASMGPLQETQYF. CDR3 sequence (DNA): TGTGCCAGCATGGGACCCCTCCAAGAGACCCAGTACTTC.